A single sample is the source of the 6 T cell receptor beta chains below, sequenced in a study of T cell changes during pregnancy in multiple sclerosis. Method: immunoSEQ multiplex PCR; TCRdb's copy keeps in-frame clones and lacks some. The sample has 30,000 to 50,000 clones, about 90% seen once; the top ten hold approximately 0.79%. The sample was CD4+ T cells from peripheral blood mononuclear cells, taken in the third trimester of pregnancy. The receptors come from a female donor with multiple sclerosis, enrolled in a pregnancy study.

The chain uses TRBV19 and TRBJ1-6; D is perhaps TRBD1 (5 bases). The germline CDR1 and CDR2 sequences are LNHDA and SQIVND (reference sequence). The CDR3 totals 13 residues. V lost 5 bases to trimming and J lost 11 bases, with 13 bases between them. The CDR3 region is CASSVGQSAPLHF. The CDR3 DNA reads TGTGCCAGTAGTGTTGGACAATCTGCACCCCTCCACTTT.

J is TRBJ1-2 and V is TRBV29-1, with 10 bases identical to TRBD1. Germline values: CDR1 SQVTM, CDR2 ANQGSEA. Trimming took 2 bases from V and 8 from J; bases not matched to a gene: 11. The CDR3 has 15 amino acids. The CDR3 nucleotides read TGCAGCGTTGAACCGATGGACAGGGGGTTTAGAGGCTACACCTTC. Translating gives CSVEPMDRGFRGYTF.

The rearrangement uses TRBV18 and TRBJ1-5, with D perhaps matching TRBD1 (6 bases). V lost 4 bases, J lost 5 bases, and 12 bases lay in between. Germline CDR1 is KGHSH and CDR2 is LQKENI. The CDR3 consists of 14 residues. The CDR3, as DNA: TGTGCCAGCTCACGCAGGGCAGGGGATCAGCCCCAGCATTTT. Its translation: CASSRRAGDQPQHF.

The genes are TRBV10-3 and TRBJ1-2; 12 nucleotides match TRBD1. CDR1 and CDR2 from the germline V gene are ENHRY and SYGVKD. The V segment lost 3 bases and the J segment 6 bases; nucleotides outside the gene matches: 5. CDR3 size: 15 residues. The CDR3 DNA is TGTGCCATCAGTGACGGGACAGGGGGCATCCATGGCTACACCTTC. This translates into CAISDGTGGIHGYTF.

Only one count was recorded for this clone. The V call is TRBV6-5, the J call TRBJ1-5, with D hard to call. The CDR3 runs 13 residues. Per the germline V gene, CDR1 is MNHEY and CDR2 is SVGAGI. V shed 0 bases and J shed 6 bases, with 6 bases lying between them. The CDR3 reads CASSYSEGQPQHF. In DNA, the CDR3 is TGTGCCAGCAGTTACTCTGAGGGTCAGCCCCAGCATTTT.

This clone was seen once. The chain couples TRBV7-3 to TRBJ2-2; D remains unclear. The ends were cut back, 3 bases at V and 5 bases at J, with 7 bases in the middle. The CDR3 extends over 13 amino acids. The germline V gene encodes CDR1 SGHTA and CDR2 FQGTGA. CDR3 DNA: TGTGCCAGCAGCTTTTTAATGACCGGGGAGCTGTTTTTT. It codes for CASSFLMTGELFF.